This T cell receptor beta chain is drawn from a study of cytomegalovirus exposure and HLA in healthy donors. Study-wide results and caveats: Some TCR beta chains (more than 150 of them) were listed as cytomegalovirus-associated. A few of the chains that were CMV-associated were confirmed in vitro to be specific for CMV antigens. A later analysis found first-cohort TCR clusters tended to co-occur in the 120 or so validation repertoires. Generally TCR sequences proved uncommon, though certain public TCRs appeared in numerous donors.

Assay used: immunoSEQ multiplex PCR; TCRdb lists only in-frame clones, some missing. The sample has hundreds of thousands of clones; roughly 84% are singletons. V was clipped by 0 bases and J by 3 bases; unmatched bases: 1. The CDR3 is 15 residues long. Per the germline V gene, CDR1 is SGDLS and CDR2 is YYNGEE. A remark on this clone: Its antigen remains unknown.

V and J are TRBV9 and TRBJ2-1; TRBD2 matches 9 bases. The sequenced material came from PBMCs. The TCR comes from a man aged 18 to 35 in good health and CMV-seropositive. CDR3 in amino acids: CASSVGGRVYNEQFF. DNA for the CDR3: TGTGCCAGCAGCGTAGGCGGGAGGGTCTACAATGAGCAGTTCTTC.